The following is a T cell receptor beta chain sequence with its context. Its antigen remains unidentified. This sample was taken from a study of CD8 T cells in ankylosing spondylitis. Study-wide findings and caveats: Characteristic of ankylosing spondylitis blood, it appeared, was a TCR beta motif comprising roughly 8 highly homologous variants. There was reportedly significant enrichment of clones that were disease-linked in matched ankylosing spondylitis synovial fluid.

Quantitative 5'-RACE with molecular barcodes generated TCR beta libraries. Each CDR3 protein is one row after TCRdb ran MiXCR on the 5' RACE reads. The repertoire holds 700,000 to 850,000 distinct CDR3 sequences, with roughly 10% as singletons. The germline CDR1 and CDR2 sequences are DFQATT and SNEGSKA (reference sequence). The CDR3 extends over 13 amino acids. The clonotype originates from a male donor with ankylosing spondylitis. J is TRBJ2-5 and V is TRBV20-1, with D perhaps TRBD1 (6 bases). The sample taken for sequencing was blood, either unsorted or a sorted T cell fraction (not recorded which). In nucleotides, the CDR3 is TGCAATGCCCCAGGACAGATCGCAGAGACCCAGTACTTC. Protein sequence: CNAPGQIAETQYF.